This T cell receptor beta chain was captured in a study of blood T cell repertoires in COVID-19. In the original analysis: Reference gene primer amplification gave nucleated cell count estimates. Clones were sequenced by immunoSEQ multiplex PCR, and TCRdb holds only the in-frame ones, with some missing. Clone size and the V and J calls come from that table; the DNA yielded D and trimming. The data contain some 40,000 clones, about 85% of them singletons. This clone showed up just once. Germline V gene data show CDR1 as SGHDN and CDR2 as FVKESK. The CDR3 is 13 amino acids. The ends were cut back, 4 bases at V and 5 bases at J, with 11 bases in the middle.

The sample was peripheral blood. This clonotype was sampled from a woman over 75 with acute or convalescent COVID-19. The chain uses TRBV14 and TRBJ2-5; no definite D call. The CDR3 region is CASSLPYGETQYF. The CDR3 DNA follows: TGTGCCAGCAGCCTTCCTTACGGGGAGACCCAGTACTTC.